The text below deals with one T cell receptor beta chain. The antigen is undetermined. The CDR3 covers 17 residues. Germline trimming cut 0 bases from V and 1 base from J; bases unmatched to any gene: 4. Germline loops: CDR1 LGHNA, CDR2 YNFKEQ. Sequencing used immunoSEQ multiplex PCR; TCRdb keeps in-frame clones, though not all of them. The data hold tens of thousands of clones, with roughly 80% observed a single time. This entry is derived from a study of PD-1 blockade in mismatch repair-deficient tumors. Overall study context: Enrolled 2013-2016, patients had progressing, pretreated mismatch repair-deficient cancers of 12 to 13 types. General study findings and limits: Rapid post-treatment expansion, then contraction, generally preceding radiologic response, marked tumor-resident clones.

PCR or immunohistochemistry showed mismatch repair deficiency in every enrolled patient. The V and J genes are TRBV4-2 and TRBJ2-5; TRBD2 aligns across 11 bases. This clonotype originated in an adult with mismatch repair-deficient cancer. Sequenced material: peripheral blood, taken 4 weeks after starting pembrolizumab. The CDR3: CASSQDGTSGGQETQYF. The DNA of the CDR3 is TGTGCCAGCAGCCAAGATGGAACTAGCGGGGGCCAAGAGACCCAGTACTTC.